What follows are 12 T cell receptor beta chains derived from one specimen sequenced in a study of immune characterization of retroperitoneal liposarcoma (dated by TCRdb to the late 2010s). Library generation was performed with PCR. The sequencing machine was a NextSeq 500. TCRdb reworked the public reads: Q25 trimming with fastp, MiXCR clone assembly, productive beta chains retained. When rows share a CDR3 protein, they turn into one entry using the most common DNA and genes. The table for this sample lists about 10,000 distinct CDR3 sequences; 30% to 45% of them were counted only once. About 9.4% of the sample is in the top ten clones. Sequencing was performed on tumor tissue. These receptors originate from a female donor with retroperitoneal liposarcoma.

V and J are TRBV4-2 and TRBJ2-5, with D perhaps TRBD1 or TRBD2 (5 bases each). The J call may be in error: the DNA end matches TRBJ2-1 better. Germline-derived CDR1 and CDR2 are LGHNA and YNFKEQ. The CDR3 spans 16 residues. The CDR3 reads CASSQELGQGGGEQFF. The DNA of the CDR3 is TGTGCCAGCAGCCAAGAATTGGGGCAGGGTGGGGGTGAGCAGTTCTTC.

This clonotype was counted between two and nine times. In nucleotides, the CDR3 is TGTGCCAGCAAGGACACAGGACGGAACACTGAAGCTTTCTTT. Its translation: CASKDTGRNTEAFF. V is TRBV6-8 and J is TRBJ1-1; a possible D gene is TRBD1 (5 bases). V lost 7 bases, J lost 1 base, and 13 bases lay in between. CDR1 and CDR2 (germline): MNHGY, SAAAGT. CDR3 length: 14 amino acids.

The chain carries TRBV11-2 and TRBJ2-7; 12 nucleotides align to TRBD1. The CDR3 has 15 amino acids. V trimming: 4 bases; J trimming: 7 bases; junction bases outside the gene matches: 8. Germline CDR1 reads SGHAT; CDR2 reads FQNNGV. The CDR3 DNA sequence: TGTGCCAGCAGCTCCGGGACAGGGGGCTACTATGAGCAGTACTTC. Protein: CASSSGTGGYYEQYF.

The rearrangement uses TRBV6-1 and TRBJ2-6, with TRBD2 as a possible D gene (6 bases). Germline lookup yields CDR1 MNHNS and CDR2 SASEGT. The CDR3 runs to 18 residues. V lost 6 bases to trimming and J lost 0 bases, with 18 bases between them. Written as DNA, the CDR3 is TGTGCCAGCAGCCTATCGGGACTCCAGAGCTCTGGGGCCAACGTCCTGACTTTC. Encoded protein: CASSLSGLQSSGANVLTF.

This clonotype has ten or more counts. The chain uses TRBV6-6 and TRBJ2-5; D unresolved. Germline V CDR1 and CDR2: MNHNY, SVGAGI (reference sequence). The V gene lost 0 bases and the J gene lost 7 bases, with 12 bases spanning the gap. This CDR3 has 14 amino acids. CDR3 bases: TGTGCCAGCAGTTACTCGGCCACTCGGCGGACCCAGTACTTC. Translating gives CASSYSATRRTQYF.

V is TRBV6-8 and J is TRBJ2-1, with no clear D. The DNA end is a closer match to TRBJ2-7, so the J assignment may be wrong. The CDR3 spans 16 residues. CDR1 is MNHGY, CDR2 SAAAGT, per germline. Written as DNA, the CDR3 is TGTGCCAGCAGTTACCTGCCAGGTGGTGGTTACAATGAGCAGTACTTC. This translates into CASSYLPGGGYNEQYF.

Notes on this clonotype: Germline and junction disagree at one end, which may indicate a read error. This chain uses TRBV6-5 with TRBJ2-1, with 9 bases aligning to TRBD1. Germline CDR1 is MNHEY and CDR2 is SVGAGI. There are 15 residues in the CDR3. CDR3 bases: TGTGCCAGCAGTCAAACCGGGACAGGGACCGACGAGCGGTTCTTC. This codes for CASSQTGTGTDERFF.

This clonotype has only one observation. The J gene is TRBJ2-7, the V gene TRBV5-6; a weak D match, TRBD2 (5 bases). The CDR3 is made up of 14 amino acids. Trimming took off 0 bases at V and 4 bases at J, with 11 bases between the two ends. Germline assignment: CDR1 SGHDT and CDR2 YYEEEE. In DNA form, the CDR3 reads TGTGCCAGCAGCTTGGCGGAGGCGGAATACGAGCAGTACTTC. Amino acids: CASSLAEAEYEQYF.

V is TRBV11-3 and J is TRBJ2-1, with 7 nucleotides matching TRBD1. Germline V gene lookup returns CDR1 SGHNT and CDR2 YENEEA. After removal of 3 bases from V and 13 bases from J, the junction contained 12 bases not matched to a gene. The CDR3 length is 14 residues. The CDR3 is CASSLGQYQETQFF. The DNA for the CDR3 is TGTGCCAGCAGCTTGGGACAGTACCAAGAGACCCAGTTCTTC.

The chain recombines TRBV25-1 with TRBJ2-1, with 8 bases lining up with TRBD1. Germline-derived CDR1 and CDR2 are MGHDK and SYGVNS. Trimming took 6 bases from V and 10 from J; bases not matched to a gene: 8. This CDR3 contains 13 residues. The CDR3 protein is CASSIQGVKEQFF. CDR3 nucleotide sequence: TGTGCCAGCAGCATACAGGGGGTAAAAGAGCAGTTCTTC.

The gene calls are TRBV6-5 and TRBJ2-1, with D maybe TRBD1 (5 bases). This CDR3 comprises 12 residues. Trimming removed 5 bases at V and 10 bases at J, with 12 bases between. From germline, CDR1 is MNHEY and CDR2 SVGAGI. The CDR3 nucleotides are TGTGCCAGCAGTGTCAGGGAAAGCGAGCAGTTCTTC. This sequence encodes CASSVRESEQFF.

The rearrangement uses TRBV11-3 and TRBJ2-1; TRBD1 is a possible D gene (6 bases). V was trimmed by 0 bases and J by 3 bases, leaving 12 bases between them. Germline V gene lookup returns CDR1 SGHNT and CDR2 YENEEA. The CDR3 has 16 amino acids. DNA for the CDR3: TGTGCCAGCAGCTTAGATCTGGGACAAAGCTACAATGAGCAGTTCTTC. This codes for CASSLDLGQSYNEQFF.